A single sample is the source of the 29 T cell receptor beta chains below, sequenced in a study of blood T cells in healthy people across ages. Combining a sample-barcoded 5' primer with a J-beta primer mix, a second PCR ran for about 7 to 12 cycles. In TCRdb, the 5' RACE reads were re-called with MiXCR into one record per CDR3 protein. In the table there are about 1.4 million distinct CDR3 sequences, 55% to 75% of which are singletons. Sequencing was performed on blood. These receptors were obtained from a man aged 18 to 30 in good health.

The genes are TRBV2 and TRBJ1-6, with a possible D match to TRBD1 (6 bases). There are 14 residues in the CDR3. The V and J ends lost 7 bases and 7 bases respectively, with 14 bases between them. CDR1 is SNHLY and CDR2 is FYNNEI in the germline V gene. CDR3 loop: CASNREGRNSPLHF. Here the CDR3 DNA reads TGTGCCAGCAACAGGGAGGGAAGAAATTCACCCCTCCACTTT.

The chain couples TRBV12-3 or TRBV12-4 to TRBJ2-7; 7 bases agree with TRBD1. V gave up 6 bases and J gave up 0 bases; unmatched junction bases: 5. This CDR3 has 14 residues. DNA for the CDR3: TGTGCCAGCAGAACAGGGGAAGCCTCCTACGAGCAGTACTTC. Translating it yields CASRTGEASYEQYF.

CDR3 bases: TGCAGTGCTAGCTTACCTAAGTCCTACAATGAGCAGTTCTTC. Translating it yields CSASLPKSYNEQFF. The V and J genes are TRBV20-1 and TRBJ2-1; no reliable D call. Per germline, CDR1 DFQATT and CDR2 SNEGSKA (reference sequence). This CDR3 comprises 14 residues. Trimming shortened V by 3 bases and J by 1 base, and 10 bases separated the two germline ends.

The chain's CDR3 is CASSLFLVYTDTQYF. The CDR3 DNA is TGTGCCAGCAGCCTTTTCCTAGTCTACACAGATACGCAGTATTTT. The V gene is TRBV12-3 or TRBV12-4, the J gene TRBJ2-3; D not resolved. The CDR3 covers 15 residues. Deletions cut 6 bases from V and 2 bases from J, with 15 bases between.

The chain links TRBV6-2 or TRBV6-3 to TRBJ1-6; the D is unclear. Germline values: CDR1 MNHEY, CDR2 SVGEGT. The CDR3 spans 15 residues. Trimming stripped 6 bases from V and 0 bases from J, with 9 bases between. The CDR3: CASREQFSYNSPLHF. The DNA of the CDR3 is TGTGCCAGCAGAGAACAGTTCTCCTATAATTCACCCCTCCACTTT.

The CDR3 is CASSVQRTGYDYGYTF. Here the CDR3 DNA reads TGTGCCAGCAGTGTCCAACGGACAGGGTACGACTATGGCTACACCTTC. The rearrangement links TRBV6-2 or TRBV6-3 to TRBJ1-2; 8 bases are shared with TRBD1. Germline values: CDR1 MNHEY, CDR2 SVGEGT. V shed 5 bases and J 3 bases; nucleotides not matched to a gene: 11. The CDR3 totals 16 residues.

The V gene is TRBV4-1, the J gene TRBJ2-1; no clear D gene. Germline CDR1 is MGHRA and CDR2 is YSYEKL. The CDR3 sequence is 14 residues long. V lost 4 bases, J lost 5 bases, and 12 bases lay in between. Written as DNA, the CDR3 is TGCGCCAGCAGCCCCAACTTGGCCGACAATGAGCAGTTCTTC. Translation: CASSPNLADNEQFF.

This chain links TRBV29-1 with TRBJ1-1, with TRBD1 matching over 7 bases. V shed 4 bases, J shed 6 bases, and the junction held 5 bases outside the gene matches. CDR3 size: 12 residues. The V gene's germline CDR1 is SQVTM and CDR2 ANQGSEA. The CDR3 coding sequence is TGCAGCGTTGGAGTGGGGACAGCTGAAGCTTTCTTT. This translates into CSVGVGTAEAFF.

This rearrangement joins TRBV29-1 to TRBJ2-7; a weak D match, TRBD1 (6 bases). V dropped 4 bases and J dropped 3 bases, with 10 bases sitting between them. CDR1 is SQVTM and CDR2 is ANQGSEA in the germline V gene. CDR3 length equals 12 residues. The CDR3: CSVVRTDYEQYF. The DNA for the CDR3 is TGCAGCGTTGTTAGGACAGACTACGAGCAGTACTTC.

The rearrangement joins TRBV7-2 to TRBJ2-7, with D maybe TRBD2 (7 bases). The V gene's germline CDR1 is SGHTA and CDR2 FQGNSA. With 0 bases removed from V and 5 bases from J, the gap between germline ends came to 17 bases. The CDR3 contains 16 residues. The DNA for the CDR3 is TGTGCCAGCAGCTTAGCGTATGGGGGGGCTGGGAACGAGCAGTACTTC. It translates to CASSLAYGGAGNEQYF.

The chain has TRBV6-1 and TRBJ2-3; the match to TRBD1 covers 7 bases. This CDR3 contains 15 residues. From germline, CDR1 is MNHNS and CDR2 SASEGT. Unmatched junction bases numbered 7, after V lost 6 bases and J lost 1 base. CDR3 sequence (DNA): TGTGCCAGCAGCGCCGGGACAGTTCGCACAGATACGCAGTATTTT. Encoded protein: CASSAGTVRTDTQYF.

This clonotype was picked up one time. The gene calls are TRBV6-5 and TRBJ2-1; a weak D match, TRBD2 (5 bases). Judging by the DNA end, TRBJ2-7 fits better; the J call may be wrong. Germline CDR1 reads MNHEY; CDR2 reads SVGAGI. The CDR3 is made up of 14 amino acids. The CDR3 is CASSLANPYNEQYF. DNA of the CDR3: TGTGCCAGCAGCTTAGCGAACCCCTACAATGAGCAGTACTTC.

This chain joins TRBV6-2 or TRBV6-3 and TRBJ2-5; D not certain. The germline V and J ends were trimmed by 0 bases and 6 bases, with 11 bases remaining between them. Germline V lookup: CDR1 MNHEY, CDR2 SVGEGT. The length of the CDR3 is 14 residues. The CDR3 loop is CASSYSSPRQTQYF. The DNA for the CDR3 is TGTGCCAGCAGTTACTCGTCCCCCAGGCAGACCCAGTACTTC.

CDR3 bases: TGTGCCAGCAGCCTATTCAAGGACTCGGCGAGAGCCAAAAACATTCAGTACTTC. Translating it yields CASSLFKDSARAKNIQYF. The chain has TRBV11-2 and TRBJ2-4; D is possibly TRBD2 (5 bases). This CDR3 region has 18 residues. The germline V gene encodes CDR1 SGHAT and CDR2 FQNNGV. Trimming stripped 5 bases from V and 0 bases from J, with 20 bases between. The whole variable domain, remainder taken from reference TRBV11-2 and TRBJ2-4, is EAGVAQSPRYKIIEKRQSVAFWCNPISGHATLYWYQQILGQGPKLLIQFQNNGVVDDSQLPKDRFSAERLKGVDSTLKIQPAKLEDSAVYLCASSLFKDSARAKNIQYFGAGTRLSVL.

This rearrangement joins TRBV20-1 to TRBJ2-7; 7 bases agree with TRBD1. V lost 6 bases, J lost 2 bases, and 10 bases stayed unmatched. CDR3 length: 14 residues. The germline gives CDR1 DFQATT, CDR2 SNEGSKA (reference sequence). The CDR3 region is CSATPGTEPYEQYF. The CDR3 DNA follows: TGCAGTGCAACACCCGGGACAGAGCCCTACGAGCAGTACTTC.

This clonotype has more than one count but fewer than ten. J is TRBJ2-1 and V is TRBV28; D may be TRBD1 or TRBD2 (5 bases each). Germline CDR1 MDHEN, CDR2 SYDVKM. CDR3 length: 14 residues. Deletions cut 5 bases from V and 7 bases from J, with 15 bases between. The CDR3 DNA sequence: TGTGCCAGCAGTCCCCGAGGGGCGCTTAATGAGCAGTTCTTC. It yields the protein CASSPRGALNEQFF.

The chain combines TRBV20-1 with TRBJ2-7; 7 nucleotides line up with TRBD1. The CDR3 spans 11 residues. The junction had 5 bases not matched to a gene; V was cut back by 6 bases and J by 6 bases. Germline V gives CDR1 DFQATT, CDR2 SNEGSKA (reference sequence). The CDR3 coding sequence is TGCAGTGCCCACACAGGGGTCGAGCAGTACTTC. It is translated as CSAHTGVEQYF.

CDR3 nucleotide sequence: TGTGCCAGCAGTTCCGGGGCCAATCAAGAGACCCAGTACTTC. It translates to CASSSGANQETQYF. The chain has TRBV27 and TRBJ2-5; D is perhaps TRBD1 or TRBD2 (5 bases each). Germline V gene sequence: CDR1 MNHEY, CDR2 SMNVEV (reference sequence). The CDR3 contains 14 residues. V was shortened by 4 bases and J by 2 bases, with 11 bases between the two germline ends.

The chain uses TRBV3-1 and TRBJ2-3; D uncertain. V gave up 6 bases and J gave up 4 bases, with 11 bases separating them. Germline V gene data show CDR1 as LGHDT and CDR2 as YNNKEL (reference sequence). This CDR3 has 13 amino acids. The CDR3 sequence is CASRYPGADTQYF. For the CDR3, the DNA is TGTGCCAGCAGATACCCGGGCGCAGATACGCAGTATTTT.

CDR3 DNA: TGCGCCAGCAGCCAAGATCGGTGGGAGTCTGAGCAGTTCTTC. Translating gives CASSQDRWESEQFF. The rearrangement joins TRBV4-3 to TRBJ2-1, with D possibly TRBD2 on 5 matching bases. V lost 0 bases to trimming and J lost 9 bases, with 12 bases between them. The CDR3 sequence is 14 residues long. Germline CDR1 is LGHNA and CDR2 is YSLEER.

This clonotype was seen a handful of times. The V gene is TRBV12-3 or TRBV12-4, the J gene TRBJ1-2; no firm D call. There are 13 residues in the CDR3. The V gene lost 6 bases and the J gene lost 6 bases, with 14 bases spanning the gap. CDR3 DNA sequence: TGTGCCAGCAGCTCCGGGTCAGGTCATGGCTACACCTTC. Its protein product is CASSSGSGHGYTF.

The chain has TRBV12-3 or TRBV12-4 and TRBJ1-6; 8 bases are shared with TRBD1. V lost 3 bases, J lost 10 bases, and 8 bases stayed unmatched. This CDR3 comprises 15 residues. The CDR3 spells CASSLSGGLLSPLHF. DNA for the CDR3: TGTGCCAGCAGTTTGTCAGGGGGCCTCTTATCACCCCTCCACTTT.

This clonotype was recorded at least ten times. This chain connects TRBV12-3 or TRBV12-4 to TRBJ1-5, with 7 positions matching TRBD1. The V gene end was trimmed by 5 bases and the J gene end by 2 bases; junction bases not matched to a gene: 3. The length of the CDR3 is 14 residues. CDR3 DNA sequence: TGTGCCAGCAGTCGGGACAGTGGCAATCAGCCCCAGCATTTT. Protein product: CASSRDSGNQPQHF.

The chain uses TRBV7-2 and TRBJ2-5; D remains unclear. The germline gives CDR1 SGHTA, CDR2 FQGNSA. Trimming stripped 2 bases from V and 1 base from J, with 8 bases between. This CDR3 has 14 residues. CDR3 sequence reads: CASSLTSRQETQYF. The CDR3 nucleotides are TGTGCCAGCAGCTTAACGTCACGCCAAGAGACCCAGTACTTC.

CDR3 bases: TGTGCCAGCAGTGAAATTGGGACAGCTAATGAAAAACTGTTTTTT. It encodes CASSEIGTANEKLFF. The V gene is TRBV25-1, the J gene TRBJ1-4, with 7 bases identical to TRBD1. Germline V CDR1 and CDR2: MGHDK, SYGVNS. The CDR3 has 15 residues. V lost 2 bases to trimming and J lost 3 bases; unmatched junction nucleotides: 3.

In regard to this clonotype: One end of the junction fails to match germline, which may point to a read error. The chain is built from TRBV7-9 and TRBJ1-2, with TRBD1 as a possible D gene (5 bases). This CDR3 contains 14 residues. Germline V gives CDR1 SEHNR, CDR2 FQNEAQ (reference sequence). DNA of the CDR3: TGTGCCAGCAGCCCAGGGATCCAGTCGGATGGCCACACCTTC. Translation gives CASSPGIQSDGHTF.

This clonotype was seen a handful of times. V usage is TRBV4-3 and J usage is TRBJ2-7, with D unresolved. Trimming cost V 2 bases and J 3 bases, with 14 bases left between them. There are 15 residues in the CDR3. Germline CDR1 LGHNA, CDR2 YSLEER. CDR3 sequence reads: CASSQLWNLGYEQYF. The CDR3, as DNA: TGCGCCAGCAGCCAATTGTGGAACCTTGGCTACGAGCAGTACTTC.

V and J are TRBV7-6 and TRBJ1-1, with 8 bases lining up with TRBD1. Germline assignment: CDR1 SGHVS and CDR2 FNYEAQ. The CDR3 totals 14 residues. The J segment lost 4 bases and the V segment lost 4 bases, leaving 5 bases of the junction unmatched. The CDR3: CASSSVDRGTEAFF. DNA of the CDR3: TGTGCCAGCAGCTCGGTCGACAGGGGCACTGAAGCTTTCTTT. The variable domain in full, completed from reference TRBV7-6 and TRBJ1-1, reads GAGVSQSPRYKVTKRGQDVALRCDPISGHVSLYWYRQALGQGPEFLTYFNYEAQQDKSGLPNDRFSAERPEGSISTLTIQRTEQRDSAMYRCASSSVDRGTEAFFGQGTRLTVV.

V and J are TRBV5-1 and TRBJ1-1, with 10 bases aligning to TRBD1. The CDR3 length is 17 residues. V gave up 0 bases and J gave up 3 bases; unmatched junction bases: 8. Germline V gives CDR1 SGHRS, CDR2 YFSETQ. CDR3 in DNA: TGCGCCAGCAGCTTGGTAGGACAGGGGGATATGGACACTGAAGCTTTCTTT. Protein sequence: CASSLVGQGDMDTEAFF.